This T cell receptor (beta chain) derives from a study of blood T cells in healthy people across ages. About this clonotype itself: Antigen: not known.

Caucasian, healthy and from Russia, the donors were aged between about 6 and 90. Roughly 10 milliliters of peripheral blood were drawn from each donor. Combining a sample-barcoded 5' primer with a J-beta primer mix, a second PCR ran for roughly 7 to 12 cycles. Template switching added a 12-random-nucleotide identifier to every cDNA molecule. TCRdb re-derived calls from the 5' RACE reads in MiXCR, one entry per CDR3 protein. Counted here are approximately 1.5 million distinct CDR3 sequences, roughly 32% occurring once; the ten biggest clones make up 11%. The CDR3 loop spans 24 amino acids. The germline V gene has CDR1 DFQATT and CDR2 SNEGSKA (reference sequence). V was pared by 3 bases and J by 3 bases, with 37 bases of the junction left unmatched. The study's findings and limits: In older individuals, TCR beta diversity per million T cells was lower, falling roughly linearly with age.

What was sequenced was blood. This TCR was recovered from a woman aged 25 to 39 in good health. The gene calls are TRBV20-1 and TRBJ2-5; 7 bases are a match to TRBD1. The CDR3, as DNA: TGCAGTGCTAGGGCCCTGGGGATCCCGGGACAGAGGGGTGTCGGTTTATTGGCCAAAGAGACCCAGTACTTC. Translating gives CSARALGIPGQRGVGLLAKETQYF.